Listed below are T cell receptor beta chains from one sample, sequenced in a study of blood T cells in healthy people across ages. TCRdb redid the calling of the 5' RACE reads with MiXCR, one entry per CDR3 protein. The sample carries some 1.4 million distinct CDR3 sequences, approximately 42% recorded once. Source material: blood. The receptors here all came from a woman aged 18-30 years in good health. Both conserved end residues are part of each CDR3. Each record gives: J gene, V gene, clone size, D gene, CDR3 protein, CDR3 DNA. The D gene is left open where the match is weak. Not all rows give a size; the values are once, few, many and, for expanded clones, a class.

j_gene: TRBJ2-1; v_gene: TRBV6-5; abundance: .; d_gene: .; CDR3aa: CASGRTETQFF; CDR3nt: TGTGCCAGCGGGAGGACAGAGACCCAGTTCTTC
j_gene: TRBJ1-3; v_gene: TRBV4-1; abundance: .; d_gene: .; CDR3aa: CASSQADGYSGNTIYF; CDR3nt: TGCGCCAGCAGCCAAGCCGACGGTTACTCTGGAAACACCATATATTTT
j_gene: TRBJ2-2; v_gene: TRBV20-1; abundance: .; d_gene: .; CDR3aa: CSATGVHGELFF; CDR3nt: TGCAGTGCTACAGGGGTTCACGGGGAGCTGTTTTTT
j_gene: TRBJ2-5; v_gene: TRBV11-2; abundance: few; d_gene: .; CDR3aa: CASSLAETYNEQYF; CDR3nt: TGTGCCAGCAGCTTAGCGGAGACTTACAATGAGCAGTACTTC
j_gene: TRBJ2-7; v_gene: TRBV5-1; abundance: .; d_gene: TRBD1; CDR3aa: CASSKGTGGSGYYEQYF; CDR3nt: TGCGCCAGCAGCAAAGGGACAGGGGGCAGTGGGTACTACGAGCAGTACTTC
j_gene: TRBJ2-1; v_gene: TRBV4-1; abundance: .; d_gene: TRBD2; CDR3aa: CASSRLAGSHNERFF; CDR3nt: TGCGCCAGCAGCCGGCTAGCGGGGTCCCACAATGAGCGGTTCTTC
j_gene: TRBJ2-2; v_gene: TRBV29-1; abundance: .; d_gene: .; CDR3aa: CSVEDPEVFTGELFF; CDR3nt: TGCAGCGTTGAAGATCCCGAGGTATTCACTGGGGAGCTGTTTTTT
j_gene: TRBJ2-7; v_gene: TRBV29-1; abundance: few; d_gene: .; CDR3aa: CSVEDRTQSSYEQYF; CDR3nt: TGCAGCGTTGAAGATAGAACCCAGAGCTCCTACGAGCAGTACTTC
j_gene: TRBJ2-2; v_gene: TRBV5-1; abundance: .; d_gene: .; CDR3aa: CASSFTGSTGELFF; CDR3nt: TGCGCCAGCAGCTTTACAGGGTCCACCGGGGAGCTGTTTTTT
j_gene: TRBJ1-2; v_gene: TRBV10-3; abundance: .; d_gene: .; CDR3aa: CAISESVADTYGYTF; CDR3nt: TGTGCCATCAGTGAGTCGGTGGCCGATACATATGGCTACACCTTC
j_gene: TRBJ1-2; v_gene: TRBV2; abundance: .; d_gene: .; CDR3aa: CASSEVGSSFYGYTF; CDR3nt: TGTGCCAGCAGTGAAGTAGGCAGTAGTTTCTATGGCTACACCTTC
j_gene: TRBJ1-2; v_gene: TRBV10-3; abundance: few; d_gene: TRBD1; CDR3aa: CAIGTGDFYGYTF; CDR3nt: TGTGCCATTGGGACAGGGGATTTCTATGGCTACACCTTC
j_gene: TRBJ1-2; v_gene: TRBV12-3/TRBV12-4; abundance: many; d_gene: TRBD1; CDR3aa: CASSATGGGYTF; CDR3nt: TGTGCCAGCAGTGCCACAGGGGGTGGCTACACCTTC
j_gene: TRBJ2-1; v_gene: TRBV7-9; abundance: once; d_gene: .; CDR3aa: CASSLVASRAGEQFF; CDR3nt: TGTGCCAGCAGCTTAGTGGCTAGCCGGGCCGGTGAGCAGTTCTTC
j_gene: TRBJ2-1; v_gene: TRBV11-3; abundance: .; d_gene: .; CDR3aa: CASSLYSGSSHNEQFF; CDR3nt: TGTGCCAGCAGCTTGTATAGCGGTAGTAGTCACAATGAGCAGTTCTTC
j_gene: TRBJ2-5; v_gene: TRBV29-1; abundance: .; d_gene: TRBD1; CDR3aa: CSVEGDRYQETQYF; CDR3nt: TGCAGCGTTGAAGGGGACAGGTACCAAGAGACCCAGTACTTC
j_gene: TRBJ2-7; v_gene: TRBV11-2; abundance: .; d_gene: .; CDR3aa: CASSLTTGPNEQYF; CDR3nt: TGTGCCAGCAGCTTAACCACAGGGCCCAATGAGCAGTACTTC
j_gene: TRBJ2-7; v_gene: TRBV20-1; abundance: .; d_gene: TRBD2; CDR3aa: CSAQGLGDGSFYEQYF; CDR3nt: TGCAGTGCTCAGGGACTAGGTGACGGGTCTTTCTACGAGCAGTACTTC
j_gene: TRBJ2-7; v_gene: TRBV5-6; abundance: many; d_gene: .; CDR3aa: CASSPPGRTYEQYF; CDR3nt: TGTGCCAGCAGCCCTCCGGGACGGACTTACGAGCAGTACTTC
j_gene: TRBJ1-1; v_gene: TRBV28; abundance: .; d_gene: .; CDR3aa: CASSPSQGYVSEAFF; CDR3nt: TGTGCCAGCAGTCCCTCACAGGGCTACGTCTCTGAAGCTTTCTTT
j_gene: TRBJ2-3; v_gene: TRBV7-9; abundance: few; d_gene: TRBD2; CDR3aa: CASSFKAGTSGGTDTQYF; CDR3nt: TGTGCCAGCAGCTTTAAAGCGGGGACTAGCGGGGGCACAGATACGCAGTATTTT
j_gene: TRBJ2-3; v_gene: TRBV7-2; abundance: .; d_gene: .; CDR3aa: CASSLGQSETGTQYF; CDR3nt: TGTGCCAGCAGCTTAGGACAGAGCGAAACAGGTACGCAGTATTTT
j_gene: TRBJ2-7; v_gene: TRBV5-1; abundance: few; d_gene: .; CDR3aa: CASSLALAIRSSYEQYF; CDR3nt: TGCGCCAGCAGCTTGGCCCTCGCAATACGGAGCTCCTACGAGCAGTACTTC
j_gene: TRBJ2-7; v_gene: TRBV29-1; abundance: .; d_gene: .; CDR3aa: CSAWAGYGEQYF; CDR3nt: TGCAGCGCCTGGGCAGGGTATGGCGAGCAGTACTTC
j_gene: TRBJ1-5; v_gene: TRBV28; abundance: .; d_gene: TRBD1; CDR3aa: CASSSPGQGGTQPQHF; CDR3nt: TGTGCCAGCAGTTCACCAGGACAGGGAGGCACTCAGCCCCAGCATTTT
j_gene: TRBJ2-3; v_gene: TRBV7-9; abundance: .; d_gene: TRBD2; CDR3aa: CASSLTLKRDYETDTQYF; CDR3nt: TGTGCCAGCAGCTTAACCCTAAAAAGGGACTATGAAACAGATACGCAGTATTTT
j_gene: TRBJ2-3; v_gene: TRBV10-1; abundance: .; d_gene: .; CDR3aa: CASSDRGSADTQYF; CDR3nt: TGCGCCAGCAGTGATAGGGGGAGTGCGGATACGCAGTATTTT
j_gene: TRBJ2-7; v_gene: TRBV28; abundance: .; d_gene: .; CDR3aa: CASSPRAMGSYEQYF; CDR3nt: TGTGCCAGCAGTCCCAGGGCGATGGGTTCCTACGAGCAGTACTTC
j_gene: TRBJ1-1; v_gene: TRBV12-3/TRBV12-4; abundance: .; d_gene: .; CDR3aa: CASSQGLVPNTEAFF; CDR3nt: TGTGCCAGCAGTCAAGGTCTCGTTCCGAACACTGAAGCTTTCTTT
j_gene: TRBJ2-1; v_gene: TRBV20-1; abundance: .; d_gene: TRBD2; CDR3aa: CSALKGTNYNEQFF; CDR3nt: TGCAGTGCTCTAAAGGGGACTAATTACAATGAGCAGTTCTTC
j_gene: TRBJ2-3; v_gene: TRBV28; abundance: .; d_gene: .; CDR3aa: CASSFWGGGVTDTQYF; CDR3nt: TGTGCCAGCAGTTTCTGGGGCGGGGGCGTCACAGATACGCAGTATTTT
j_gene: TRBJ1-1; v_gene: TRBV19; abundance: once; d_gene: .; CDR3aa: CASINSGSVNTEAFF; CDR3nt: TGTGCCAGTATCAATTCTGGGTCTGTGAACACTGAAGCTTTCTTT
j_gene: TRBJ2-1; v_gene: TRBV6-5; abundance: .; d_gene: TRBD2; CDR3aa: CASSYSIGLAGLREQFF; CDR3nt: TGTGCCAGCAGTTACTCGATTGGGCTAGCGGGTCTTCGAGAGCAGTTCTTC
j_gene: TRBJ2-1; v_gene: TRBV6-5; abundance: .; d_gene: TRBD1; CDR3aa: CASSYSAGGNYEQFF; CDR3nt: TGTGCCAGCAGTTACTCAGCAGGGGGCAACTATGAGCAGTTCTTC
j_gene: TRBJ2-7; v_gene: TRBV10-3; abundance: .; d_gene: TRBD2; CDR3aa: CAIKVTSGGSYEQYF; CDR3nt: TGTGCCATCAAAGTTACTAGCGGGGGTTCCTACGAGCAGTACTTC
j_gene: TRBJ2-2; v_gene: TRBV2; abundance: .; d_gene: .; CDR3aa: CASSPRAGTGELFF; CDR3nt: TGTGCCAGCAGTCCTCGGGCGGGCACCGGGGAGCTGTTTTTT
j_gene: TRBJ2-1; v_gene: TRBV9; abundance: .; d_gene: .; CDR3aa: CASSVAGGTGQNNEQFF; CDR3nt: TGTGCCAGCAGCGTAGCGGGGGGAACCGGACAGAACAATGAGCAGTTCTTC
j_gene: TRBJ2-1; v_gene: TRBV7-2; abundance: .; d_gene: .; CDR3aa: CASSLATPASYNEQFF; CDR3nt: TGTGCCAGCAGCTTAGCGACCCCCGCCTCCTACAATGAGCAGTTCTTC
j_gene: TRBJ2-5; v_gene: TRBV27; abundance: few; d_gene: .; CDR3aa: CASSNRALKETQYF; CDR3nt: TGTGCCAGCAGTAACAGGGCCCTTAAAGAGACCCAGTACTTC
j_gene: TRBJ2-1; v_gene: TRBV6-6; abundance: .; d_gene: TRBD2; CDR3aa: CASRLDGTRGIGEQFF; CDR3nt: TGTGCCAGCAGGCTAGATGGGACTAGAGGGATCGGGGAGCAGTTCTTC
j_gene: TRBJ1-2; v_gene: TRBV19; abundance: .; d_gene: .; CDR3aa: CASSPDHSYGYTF; CDR3nt: TGTGCCAGTAGCCCGGATCACAGCTATGGCTACACCTTC